This passage covers 25 T cell receptor beta chains from one sample sequenced in a study of T cell responses to AZD1222 COVID-19 vaccine. Assay used: immunoSEQ multiplex PCR; TCRdb lists only in-frame clones, some missing. The profile shows approximately 140,000 clones, roughly 90% of them singletons. The material was peripheral blood, obtained on day 0 of AZD1222 vaccination. Receptors were obtained from an adult in good health.

This sequence joins TRBV6-1 and TRBJ2-7; the match to TRBD1 covers 10 bases. Germline V gene lookup returns CDR1 MNHNS and CDR2 SASEGT. The V gene end was trimmed by 1 base and the J gene end by 9 bases; junction bases not matched to a gene: 6. CDR3 length: 14 residues. The CDR3 bases are TGTGCCAGCAGTGAAGACGGACAGGGGGTTGGGCAGTACTTC. It translates to CASSEDGQGVGQYF.

CDR3 DNA: TGCAGCGTTGGATTTCAGGGGCGGATCGGGACCCAGTACTTC. This sequence encodes CSVGFQGRIGTQYF. The gene calls are TRBV29-1 and TRBJ2-5; D possibly corresponds to TRBD1 (6 bases). Germline lookup yields CDR1 SQVTM and CDR2 ANQGSEA. Between the trimmed V and J ends, which lost 4 bases and 7 bases, there was a span of 19 bases. The CDR3 extends over 14 amino acids.

The chain links TRBV6-5 to TRBJ2-7; 9 bases line up with TRBD1. The CDR3 covers 14 residues. Losses at the gene ends were 6 bases for V and 3 bases for J; bases not matched to a gene: 6. CDR1 MNHEY and CDR2 SVGAGI come from the germline V gene. The CDR3 nucleotides are TGTGCCAGCAGAGACCGGACAGGGGTCTACGAGCAGTACTTC. Translation: CASRDRTGVYEQYF.

This clone showed up just once. The sample carries other DNA sequences with the same CDR3. This chain uses TRBV5-1 with TRBJ1-1, with a weak D call TRBD1 (5 bases). The germline gives CDR1 SGHRS, CDR2 YFSETQ. The CDR3 consists of 14 residues. Trimming left V 0 bases short and J 1 base short, with 7 bases between. CDR3 sequence (DNA): TGCGCCAGCAGCTTGGTCGGGGGGAACACTGAAGCTTTCTTT. Translating gives CASSLVGGNTEAFF.

This chain joins TRBV9 and TRBJ2-3; 11 bases line up with TRBD2. V gave up 5 bases and J gave up 3 bases; unmatched junction bases: 5. Germline V CDR1 and CDR2: SGDLS, YYNGEE. This CDR3 spans 15 amino acids. The CDR3 DNA is TGTGCCAGCAGTCTAACTAGCGGGAGAACAGATACGCAGTATTTT. It encodes CASSLTSGRTDTQYF. Using reference TRBV9 and TRBJ2-3 for the parts outside the CDR3, the full variable domain is DSGVTQTPKHLITATGQRVTLRCSPRSGDLSVYWYQQSLDQGLQFLIQYYNGEERAKGNILERFSAQQFPDLHSELNLSSLELGDSALYFCASSLTSGRTDTQYFGPGTRLTVL.

This clone was counted once. The chain recombines TRBV28 with TRBJ1-1, with D tentatively TRBD1 (6 bases). V dropped 5 bases and J dropped 0 bases, with 13 bases sitting between them. CDR3 length: 15 amino acids. Germline assignment: CDR1 MDHEN and CDR2 SYDVKM. Written as DNA, the CDR3 is TGTGCCAGCAGTCCCGAGGACAGCGTGAACACTGAAGCTTTCTTT. As protein: CASSPEDSVNTEAFF.

The CDR3 region has the DNA TGTGCCAGCAGCTATTTTACGGACGGTGGCTACACCTTC. It yields the protein CASSYFTDGGYTF. The rearrangement links TRBV12-3 or TRBV12-4 to TRBJ1-2; D not resolved. The CDR3 loop spans 13 amino acids. The V end lost 6 bases, the J end lost 7 bases, and 15 bases lay between the germline ends.

This chain links TRBV2 with TRBJ1-1, with 9 bases lining up with TRBD1. The CDR3 covers 14 residues. Germline V gene data show CDR1 as SNHLY and CDR2 as FYNNEI. Germline trimming cut 4 bases from V and 4 bases from J; bases unmatched to any gene: 4. The CDR3 bases are TGTGCCAGCAGTGGGAGACAGGGGGGCACTGAAGCTTTCTTT. Translated: CASSGRQGGTEAFF. The full variable domain, in which reference TRBV2 and TRBJ1-1 provide the parts outside the CDR3, is EPEVTQTPSHQVTQMGQEVILRCVPISNHLYFYWYRQILGQKVEFLVSFYNNEISEKSEIFDDQFSVERPDGSNFTLKIRSTKLEDSAMYFCASSGRQGGTEAFFGQGTRLTVV.

This chain joins TRBV19 and TRBJ1-2; TRBD1 matches 7 bases. Germline CDR1 LNHDA, CDR2 SQIVND (reference sequence). There are 14 residues in the CDR3. With 3 bases clipped from V and 7 bases from J, the junction kept 8 bases outside the gene matches. Written as DNA, the CDR3 is TGTGCCAGTAGTATCCAACCGACAGGGACTGGCTACACCTTC. This gives the protein CASSIQPTGTGYTF. Complete variable domain (other parts from reference TRBV19 and TRBJ1-2): DGGITQSPKYLFRKEGQNVTLSCEQNLNHDAMYWYRQDPGQGLRLIYYSQIVNDFQKGDIAEGYSVSREKKESFPLTVTSAQKNPTAFYLCASSIQPTGTGYTFGSGTRLTVV.

This chain joins TRBV18 and TRBJ2-7; D may be TRBD2 (5 bases). Trimming removed 1 base from V and 3 bases from J, with 10 bases in between. The CDR3 consists of 14 residues. Germline V lookup: CDR1 KGHSH, CDR2 LQKENI. Here the CDR3 DNA reads TGTGCCAGCTCACCACTCGACGGGAACTACGAGCAGTACTTC. This encodes CASSPLDGNYEQYF.

This chain uses TRBV2 with TRBJ2-3, with TRBD1 matching over 10 bases. From germline, CDR1 is SNHLY and CDR2 FYNNEI. The CDR3 loop spans 15 amino acids. Unmatched junction bases numbered 7, after V lost 8 bases and J lost 2 bases. CDR3 nucleotide sequence: TGTGCCAGCGCCGGGACAGGGGAATTCACAGATACGCAGTATTTT. As protein: CASAGTGEFTDTQYF.

The chain carries TRBV2 and TRBJ1-2; maybe TRBD1 (5 bases). The CDR3 loop spans 15 amino acids. V dropped 1 base and J dropped 2 bases, with 11 bases sitting between them. Germline CDR1 SNHLY, CDR2 FYNNEI. CDR3 sequence reads: CASSEVQDTNYGYTF. Written as DNA, the CDR3 is TGTGCCAGCAGTGAAGTTCAGGACACCAACTATGGCTACACCTTC.

This clone was detected a few times. This rearrangement joins TRBV5-1 to TRBJ1-6; 8 nucleotides align to TRBD1. The germline CDR1 and CDR2 sequences are SGHRS and YFSETQ. The ends lost 5 bases at V and 9 bases at J; junction bases unmatched: 7. CDR3 size: 14 residues. The CDR3 sequence is CASRRDRTSSPLHF. The CDR3 nucleotides read TGCGCCAGCAGGAGGGACAGGACCTCTTCACCCCTCCACTTT.

The count of this clone is one. V usage is TRBV4-2 and J usage is TRBJ2-3; 7 bases map to TRBD2. The length of the CDR3 is 17 residues. The V gene end was trimmed by 1 base and the J gene end by 0 bases; junction bases not matched to a gene: 7. Germline CDR1 is LGHNA and CDR2 is YNFKEQ. CDR3 protein: CASSQGLLAASTDTQYF. In DNA form, the CDR3 reads TGTGCCAGCAGCCAAGGGTTGCTAGCGGCGAGCACAGATACGCAGTATTTT.

The chain links TRBV30 to TRBJ1-2, with 10 bases aligning to TRBD1. With 4 bases clipped from V and 8 bases from J, the junction kept 1 base outside the gene matches. The germline CDR1 and CDR2 sequences are GTSNPN and SVGIG (reference sequence). The CDR3 runs 11 residues. The CDR3 sequence is CAWTTGGGYTF. CDR3 DNA sequence: TGTGCCTGGACGACAGGGGGCGGCTACACCTTC.

The V and J genes are TRBV10-3 and TRBJ1-2; possibly TRBD1 for D (6 bases). The CDR3 spans 12 residues. Deletions cut 7 bases from V and 5 bases from J, with 11 bases between. Germline CDR1 and CDR2: ENHRY and SYGVKD. CDR3 in DNA: TGTGCCATCACCAAAGGGGGATATGGCTACACCTTC. It yields the protein CAITKGGYGYTF.

The chain has TRBV5-1 and TRBJ2-4, with D possibly called TRBD1 or TRBD2 (5 bases each). The V and J ends lost 6 bases and 6 bases respectively, with 13 bases between them. The CDR3 is made up of 13 amino acids. Per the germline V gene, CDR1 is SGHRS and CDR2 is YFSETQ. The CDR3 reads CASNPGLGNIQYF. Here the CDR3 DNA reads TGCGCCAGCAACCCGGGGCTTGGAAACATTCAGTACTTC.

The chain couples TRBV25-1 to TRBJ2-1; D possibly corresponds to TRBD1 (6 bases). There are 14 residues in the CDR3. In germline, CDR1 is MGHDK, CDR2 SYGVNS. Trimming took 8 bases from V and 4 from J, leaving 15 bases between them. Here the CDR3 DNA reads TGTGCCAGCCGGCCCCCAGGGGAATACAATGAGCAGTTCTTC. This translates into CASRPPGEYNEQFF.

CDR3 DNA sequence: TGCGCCAGCAGCTTGGTTCCAACCTATGGCTACACCTTC. Residues: CASSLVPTYGYTF. The V gene is TRBV5-1, the J gene TRBJ1-2; no firm D call. The V end lost 0 bases, the J end lost 4 bases, and 7 bases lay between the germline ends. This CDR3 region has 13 residues. In germline, CDR1 is SGHRS, CDR2 YFSETQ.

The chain employs TRBV18 and TRBJ1-1; D not resolved. In germline, CDR1 is KGHSH, CDR2 LQKENI. V gave up 2 bases and J gave up 1 base, with 5 bases separating them. The CDR3 consists of 13 residues. CDR3 amino acids: CASSPFKNTEAFF. The CDR3 region has the DNA TGTGCCAGCTCACCATTCAAGAACACTGAAGCTTTCTTT.

This chain uses TRBV11-3 with TRBJ2-2, with TRBD2 as a possible D gene (5 bases). Trimming stripped 5 bases from V and 5 bases from J, with 15 bases between. CDR3 length: 15 residues. Germline CDR1 SGHNT, CDR2 YENEEA. CDR3 amino acids: CASSRGTASTGELFF. In nucleotides, the CDR3 is TGTGCCAGCAGCCGGGGAACAGCGAGTACCGGGGAGCTGTTTTTT.

The rearrangement links TRBV10-3 to TRBJ2-7; 7 bases align to TRBD2. Germline CDR1 reads ENHRY; CDR2 reads SYGVKD. V dropped 4 bases and J dropped 3; count of bases not matched to a gene: 0. The CDR3 sequence is 12 residues long. The CDR3 DNA reads TGTGCCATCAGTGGGACTAGCTACGAGCAGTACTTC. It is translated as CAISGTSYEQYF.

The sample holds a few counts of this clone. DNA of the CDR3: TGTGCCAGCAGAGGGACCGGAAACACCATATATTTT. Amino acids: CASRGTGNTIYF. The chain links TRBV27 to TRBJ1-3, with D possibly TRBD1 on 5 matching bases. The CDR3 has 12 residues. Trimming removed 6 bases from V and 4 bases from J, with 7 bases in between. Per the germline V gene, CDR1 is MNHEY and CDR2 is SMNVEV (reference sequence).

This clone was counted a few times. V gene TRBV7-9 combines with J gene TRBJ1-4; the D is unclear. The CDR3 extends over 13 amino acids. CDR1 is SEHNR and CDR2 is FQNEAQ in the germline V gene (reference sequence). V lost 1 base, J lost 8 bases, and 8 bases lay in between. DNA for the CDR3: TGTGCCAGCAGCTTAGAGGGAGGGGAAAAACTGTTTTTT. Translating it yields CASSLEGGEKLFF.

The J gene is TRBJ2-2, the V gene TRBV2; 7 bases match TRBD1. The germline V gene has CDR1 SNHLY and CDR2 FYNNEI. With V trimmed by 6 bases and J by 7 bases, 14 bases remained unmatched. There are 16 residues in the CDR3. For the CDR3, the DNA is TGTGCCAGCAGGATCACAGGGGCGGTGAGGATCGGGGAGCTGTTTTTT. Translation gives CASRITGAVRIGELFF.